Ten or more counts support the clone carrying this T cell receptor beta chain. The entry originates in a study of human T cells and chemical hapten exposure. The V gene lost 1 base and the J gene lost 2 bases, with 7 bases spanning the gap. Per the germline V gene, CDR1 is KGHSH and CDR2 is LQKENI. This CDR3 has 14 amino acids. Separate cDNA molecules received unique molecular identifiers, which the library attached to them. A single record per CDR3 protein comes from TCRdb applying MiXCR to the RACE reads. The table lists 69,000 or so distinct CDR3 sequences, about 9.4% of them singletons. Time point denoted: patch test 2, 6 weeks after DPC sensitization. Treatment defined: therapeutic diphenylcyclopropenone sensitization with weekly scalp DPC. The starting material, unfractionated whole blood, was used for total RNA extraction.

The TCR originated in a woman in her 50s with alopecia areata. Some clones in this sample may be carry-over from other donors' samples. Sequenced here: whole blood, sampled in connection with sensitization to the hapten diphenylcyclopropenone (DPC). V is TRBV18 and J is TRBJ2-3; D possibly corresponds to TRBD1 (5 bases). The CDR3: CASSPRRDTDTQYF. The CDR3 DNA sequence: TGTGCCAGCTCACCACGCAGGGACACAGATACGCAGTATTTT.